This T cell receptor beta chain emerged from a study of cytomegalovirus exposure and HLA in healthy donors. Study-wide results and limits: Later genetic work tied a missense DCLRE1C variant to beta-chain V and J trimming. Most subjects had HLA-A and HLA-B alleles reportedly predicted accurately by TCR beta sequences. Segments of the TCR beta V type were, in most cases, productive about 87% or about 30% of the time in an earlier analysis. The majority of TCR sequences were rare, yet some public TCRs appeared in many donors.

The germline V gene encodes CDR1 SGDLS and CDR2 YYNGEE. V lost 5 bases and J lost 0; bases outside the gene matches: 10. The CDR3 contains 16 residues. The PCR employed 60 Vbeta primers together with 13 Jbeta primers. Sequencing was performed with immunoSEQ multiplex PCR; in TCRdb, only in-frame clones are kept and a portion is missing. This table holds approximately 110,000 clones, approximately 80% found once. Details on this clone: The antigen is unknown.

The TCR originated in a human donor in good health. This rearrangement joins TRBV9 to TRBJ2-5; TRBD2 agrees at 7 bases. The source material was PBMCs. For the CDR3, the DNA is TGTGCCAGCAGTGGTAGAGGGGAGGGGTACCAAGAGACCCAGTACTTC. Translation: CASSGRGEGYQETQYF.